This TCR delta chain appears in the sequencing data of a study of Vδ1+ human thymocytes. Study-wide points: Bulk repertoire data may be misinterpreted because of unexpected Vdelta2 sequences. Many TRG clonotypes were shared between donors; TRD repertoires were essentially private. Unlike peripheral blood Vdelta1+ controls, thymic delta-chain sequences included approximately 20% Vdelta2 and few Vdelta3. Highly polyclonal TRG and TRD repertoires with Gaussian CDR3 length distributions appeared in thymus.

After alphabeta T cell depletion, CD3+ Vdelta1+ Vdelta2- thymocytes were sorted. Germline-derived CDR1 and CDR2 are TSWWSYY and QGS. This CDR3 is 17 amino acids long. The V end lost 2 bases, the J end lost 5 bases, and 21 bases lay between the germline ends. RNA was extracted from the cells and then reverse transcribed. The CDR3 regions were amplified by multiplex PCR from V-gene primers to a constant-region primer. TCRdb reapplied CATT to the multiplex PCR reads. Among 50,000 to 75,000 delta-chain clones listed, around 15% were seen once. A note on this clone: Its antigen is not identified.

The origin of this receptor is a girl under three years old who had congenital heart surgery. Material: Vdelta1+ gamma-delta thymocytes from the thymus. Subset reported: FACS-sorted CD3+ TCRalphabeta- TCRVdelta1+ TCRVdelta2- thymocytes. This sequence joins TRDV1 and TRDJ1, with a possible D match to TRDD3 (6 bases). In DNA, the CDR3 is TGTGCTCTTGGGGAAAAGTCCTGGGGTCGAGAGAAGGATAAACTCATCTTT. Protein product: CALGEKSWGREKDKLIF.